What follows are 20 T cell receptor beta chains derived from one specimen sequenced in a study of technical replicates of blood from a handful of donors. The protocol was immunoSEQ multiplex PCR, while the TCRdb copy is restricted to in-frame clones and leaves out a portion. This sample yields around 60,000 clones, of which nearly 95% are seen a single time; approximately 4.5% belongs to the top ten. Sequenced: PBMCs. The receptors originated from a human donor in good health. Some clones in this sample may be carry-over from other donors' samples.

The J gene is TRBJ1-2, the V gene TRBV7-9; the match to TRBD1 covers 9 bases. After removal of 0 bases from V and 8 bases from J, the junction contained 7 bases not matched to a gene. The V gene's germline CDR1 is SEHNR and CDR2 FQNEAQ (reference sequence). This CDR3 is 15 amino acids long. The CDR3 DNA sequence: TGTGCCAGCAGCTTAGCGCAGGGACAGGGCCAGGGCTACACCTTC. This sequence encodes CASSLAQGQGQGYTF.

This clone was recorded only once. The V call is TRBV10-3, the J call TRBJ2-7, with 10 bases matching TRBD2. V was clipped by 10 bases and J by 6 bases; unmatched bases: 12. Germline CDR1 is ENHRY and CDR2 is SYGVKD. There are 14 residues in the CDR3. The CDR3: CATQGASGSPEQYF. The CDR3 coding sequence is TGTGCCACCCAAGGGGCTAGCGGGAGCCCCGAGCAGTACTTC.

The genes are TRBV13 and TRBJ2-7; 9 bases align to TRBD2. Germline trimming cut 5 bases from V and 3 bases from J; bases unmatched to any gene: 11. The CDR3 is made up of 16 amino acids. CDR1 is PRHDT and CDR2 is FYEKMQ in the germline V gene (reference sequence). CDR3: CASSPTSGSGGYEQYF. CDR3 in DNA: TGTGCCAGCAGCCCCACTTCCGGTAGCGGGGGCTACGAGCAGTACTTC.

The rearrangement joins TRBV11-2 to TRBJ1-2; a possible D gene is TRBD1 (6 bases). The V gene's germline CDR1 is SGHAT and CDR2 FQNNGV. V shed 1 base and J shed 6 bases, with 12 bases lying between them. The CDR3 spans 14 residues. The CDR3: CASSLVGSGDGYTF. As DNA, the CDR3 is TGTGCCAGCAGCTTAGTCGGGTCAGGGGATGGCTACACCTTC.

The CDR3 here is CASSQEGSGIYEQYF. The CDR3 DNA reads TGCGCCAGCAGCCAAGAGGGGTCAGGGATCTACGAGCAGTACTTC. The chain combines TRBV4-3 with TRBJ2-7, with a possible D match to TRBD1 (5 bases). CDR3 length: 15 residues. The ends were cut back, 0 bases at V and 3 bases at J, with 12 bases in the middle. Germline CDR1 LGHNA, CDR2 YSLEER.

As for this clone: Within the sample, other DNA sequences also encode this same CDR3. The J gene is TRBJ2-7, the V gene TRBV5-1, with a tentative D call TRBD1 (5 bases). This CDR3 is built from 14 residues. V was shortened by 0 bases and J by 3 bases, with 10 bases between the two germline ends. CDR1 and CDR2 from the germline V gene are SGHRS and YFSETQ. This chain's CDR3 is CASSLGQGSYEQYF. As DNA, the CDR3 is TGCGCCAGCAGCTTGGGCCAGGGAAGCTACGAGCAGTACTTC.

The rearrangement uses TRBV5-1 and TRBJ1-3; maybe TRBD1 (6 bases). Trimming pared 0 bases from V and 4 bases from J, leaving 8 bases between. This CDR3 has 14 residues. The germline CDR1 and CDR2 sequences are SGHRS and YFSETQ. The DNA for the CDR3 is TGCGCCAGCAGCTTGGCGGGACAAGGAAACACCATATATTTT. It is translated as CASSLAGQGNTIYF.

This clone was seen a handful of times. The gene calls are TRBV28 and TRBJ2-5; 10 bases align to TRBD2. The CDR3 is 17 residues long. Per germline, CDR1 MDHEN and CDR2 SYDVKM. V shed 3 bases and J 5 bases; nucleotides not matched to a gene: 12. The CDR3 nucleotides are TGTGCCAGCAGTTTTACCCCGAGCGGGGGGGCCGGGGAGACCCAGTACTTC. Translating it yields CASSFTPSGGAGETQYF. Variable domain in full (rest from reference TRBV28 and TRBJ2-5): DVKVTQSSRYLVKRTGEKVFLECVQDMDHENMFWYRQDPGLGLRLIYFSYDVKMKEKGDIPEGYSVSREKKERFSLILESASTNQTSMYLCASSFTPSGGAGETQYFGPGTRLLVL.

The chain joins TRBV27 to TRBJ1-1; no clear D. The germline V and J ends were trimmed by 4 bases and 7 bases, with 19 bases remaining between them. This CDR3 contains 15 residues. Germline-derived CDR1 and CDR2 are MNHEY and SMNVEV (reference sequence). The CDR3 DNA reads as TGTGCCAGCAGTTCCCCTTCCCCAGGCAGGCGTGAAGCTTTCTTT. Translating it yields CASSSPSPGRREAFF.

The chain has TRBV27 and TRBJ1-2; D is perhaps TRBD1 (6 bases). The V gene lost 6 bases and the J gene lost 0 bases, with 14 bases spanning the gap. The CDR3 consists of 15 residues. CDR1 and CDR2 from the germline V gene are MNHEY and SMNVEV (reference sequence). The CDR3 reads CASSRTDPSNYGYTF. In DNA, the CDR3 is TGTGCCAGCAGCCGGACAGACCCTTCTAACTATGGCTACACCTTC.

The chain recombines TRBV5-1 with TRBJ1-1; D is perhaps TRBD1 (6 bases). CDR3 length: 14 residues. Germline lookup yields CDR1 SGHRS and CDR2 YFSETQ. Deletions cut 1 base from V and 1 base from J, with 8 bases between. The CDR3 DNA follows: TGCGCCAGCAGCTTGCTACAGGGGAACACTGAAGCTTTCTTT. As protein: CASSLLQGNTEAFF.

J is TRBJ1-2 and V is TRBV7-9; 9 positions agree with TRBD1. CDR3 size: 13 residues. Germline CDR1 SEHNR, CDR2 FQNEAQ (reference sequence). The J segment lost 7 bases and the V segment lost 5 bases, leaving 5 bases of the junction unmatched. CDR3 sequence: CASSPTDRGGYTF. For the CDR3, the DNA is TGTGCCAGCAGCCCCACGGACAGGGGTGGCTACACCTTC.

This chain joins TRBV5-8 and TRBJ2-5, with D unresolved. This CDR3 has 13 amino acids. Between the trimmed V and J ends, which lost 1 base and 3 bases, there was a span of 7 bases. Germline assignment: CDR1 SGHTS and CDR2 YDEGEE. The CDR3 reads CASSLTDKETQYF. CDR3 nucleotide sequence: TGTGCCAGCAGCTTGACTGATAAAGAGACCCAGTACTTC.

The gene calls are TRBV6-1 and TRBJ2-3, with TRBD1 matching 7 bases. Germline loops: CDR1 MNHNS, CDR2 SASEGT. This CDR3 is 12 amino acids long. With V trimmed by 4 bases and J by 6 bases, 1 base remained unmatched. In DNA form, the CDR3 reads TGTGCCAGCAGTGTACAGGGGGATACGCAGTATTTT. It is translated as CASSVQGDTQYF.

The chain recombines TRBV11-3 with TRBJ2-7, with 7 bases aligning to TRBD1. This CDR3 region has 13 residues. The V segment lost 6 bases and the J segment 3 bases; nucleotides outside the gene matches: 5. Per the germline V gene, CDR1 is SGHNT and CDR2 is YENEEA. As DNA, the CDR3 is TGTGCCAGCAGTCAACAGGGGAACTACGAGCAGTACTTC. This codes for CASSQQGNYEQYF. Based on the CDR3 plus reference TRBV11-3 and TRBJ2-7, the full variable domain is EAGVVQSPRYKIIEKKQPVAFWCNPISGHNTLYWYLQNLGQGPELLIRYENEEAVDDSQLPKDRFSAERLKGVDSTLKIQPAELGDSAVYLCASSQQGNYEQYFGPGTRLTVT.

The chain is built from TRBV11-2 and TRBJ1-3, with D possibly being TRBD1 (6 bases). The germline V and J ends were trimmed by 6 bases and 2 bases, with 14 bases remaining between them. In germline, CDR1 is SGHAT, CDR2 FQNNGV. The CDR3 has 15 amino acids. The CDR3 spells CASSSIGGPGNTIYF. The CDR3 DNA reads as TGTGCCAGCAGTTCTATTGGGGGCCCTGGAAACACCATATATTTT.

The V and J genes are TRBV7-6 and TRBJ2-3; TRBD2 might be the D (5 bases). V was cut by 4 bases and J by 3 bases, with 17 bases left in between. The CDR3 has 16 residues. Germline CDR1 is SGHVS and CDR2 is FNYEAQ. The CDR3 spells CASSSTGGGGTDTQYF. The CDR3 DNA reads as TGTGCCAGCAGCTCAACCGGAGGCGGTGGAACAGATACGCAGTATTTT. The full variable domain, its missing parts supplied by reference TRBV7-6 and TRBJ2-3, is GAGVSQSPRYKVTKRGQDVALRCDPISGHVSLYWYRQALGQGPEFLTYFNYEAQQDKSGLPNDRFSAERPEGSISTLTIQRTEQRDSAMYRCASSSTGGGGTDTQYFGPGTRLTVL.

The chain is built from TRBV4-3 and TRBJ1-4; D is undetermined. The V end was cut by 0 bases, the J end by 5 bases, with 7 bases between. There are 14 residues in the CDR3. Germline CDR1 is LGHNA and CDR2 is YSLEER. CDR3 sequence: CASSQDRYNEKLFF. CDR3 sequence (DNA): TGCGCCAGCAGCCAAGACAGGTACAATGAAAAACTGTTTTTT.

The rearrangement links TRBV6-6 to TRBJ1-5; TRBD1 agrees at 8 bases. The CDR3 is 15 residues long. The V and J ends lost 8 bases and 3 bases, in that order; junction bases with no gene match: 9. CDR1 and CDR2 (germline): MNHNY, SVGAGI (reference sequence). CDR3 loop: CASGQGQGTNQPQHF. The CDR3 DNA is TGTGCCAGCGGACAAGGACAGGGCACCAATCAGCCCCAGCATTTT.

This sequence joins TRBV6-1 and TRBJ2-3; D gene uncertain. This CDR3 comprises 12 residues. V was trimmed by 8 bases and J by 4 bases, leaving 10 bases between them. The V gene's germline CDR1 is MNHNS and CDR2 SASEGT. The CDR3 sequence is CASARRADTQYF. The CDR3 nucleotides read TGTGCCAGCGCCCGCCGGGCAGATACGCAGTATTTT.